This T cell receptor (beta chain) was recorded in a study of read filtering for tumor transcriptome and immune sequencing. Overall study: Revised staging placed roughly 8 patients in R-ISS I, about 17 in II, 7 in III. Whole-transcriptome libraries were prepared after DNase treatment.

The V end was cut by 2 bases, the J end by 3 bases, with 12 bases between. The CDR3 totals 14 residues. CDR1 is SGDLS, CDR2 YYNGEE, per germline. General study findings and limits: This fraction held mixed bone marrow immune cells after CD138-negative sorting. Even smaller IR-seq throughput identified most shared clonotypes.

From roughly 400 ng of RNA, a library with molecular barcoded alpha/delta and beta/gamma adaptors was made. TCRdb independently ran MiXCR on the reads; one entry per CDR3 protein. The sample records about 58,000 distinct CDR3 sequences, about 12% being singletons. This clonotype showed up just a few times. Its antigen is as yet unknown. Sequencing used a population of CD138-negative cells sorted from bone marrow. The sequence came from a donor over 35 with multiple myeloma. The chain combines TRBV9 with TRBJ2-7, with D possibly being TRBD2 (6 bases). The CDR3 here is CASSVRLEDYEQYF. The CDR3 nucleotides are TGTGCCAGCAGCGTCAGACTAGAGGACTACGAGCAGTACTTC.